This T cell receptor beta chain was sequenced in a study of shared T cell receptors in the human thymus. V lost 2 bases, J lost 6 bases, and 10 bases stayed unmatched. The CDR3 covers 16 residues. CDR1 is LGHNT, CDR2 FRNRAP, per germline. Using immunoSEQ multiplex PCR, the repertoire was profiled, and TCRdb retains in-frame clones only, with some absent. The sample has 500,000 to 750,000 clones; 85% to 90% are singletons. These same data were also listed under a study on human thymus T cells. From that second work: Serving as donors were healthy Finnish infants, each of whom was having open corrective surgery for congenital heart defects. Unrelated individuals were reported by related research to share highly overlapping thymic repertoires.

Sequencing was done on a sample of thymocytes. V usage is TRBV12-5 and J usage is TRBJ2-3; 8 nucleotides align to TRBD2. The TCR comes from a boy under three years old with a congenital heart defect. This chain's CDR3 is CASGLIAGRGFDTQYF. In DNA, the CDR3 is TGTGCTAGTGGTTTGATCGCCGGGAGGGGGTTCGATACGCAGTATTTT.